This TCR beta chain was profiled in a study of metastatic and nonmetastatic thyroid tumors. Background on the study: Across blood and tumor or nodule tissue, repertoires from malignant and benign thyroid patients were compared with one another.

Germline V gene sequence: CDR1 LGHDT, CDR2 YNNKEL (reference sequence). The CDR3 is 15 amino acids. V was clipped by 4 bases and J by 10 bases; unmatched bases: 11. In the original analysis: It was from CDR3 differences across clinicopathological groups that a distant-metastasis classifier for papillary thyroid cancer was built. TCRdb re-called clones via MiXCR from the PCR reads. TCRdb, rather than the study authors, made the V and J calls. The table lists 39,000 or so clones, 15% to 20% of them singletons, with about 18% in the top ten. In this sample, this clone turned up many times. Its antigen is still unknown. Whole-study results and caveats: According to reports, the diversity of TCR beta was significantly higher in malignant thyroid tumors than in benign nodules, and this held in both blood and tumor samples.

There were no patients who had received any treatment before thyroid surgery. The receptor's source is a female donor with papillary thyroid cancer or a benign thyroid nodule (not recorded which). Some clones in this sample may be carry-over from other donors' samples. The specimen sequenced was blood. The chain combines TRBV3-1 with TRBJ2-1; TRBD1 agrees at 9 bases. The CDR3 region has the DNA TGTGCCAGCAGCCTAGGGGGTACAGGGGGCCGGGAGCAGTTCTTC. Translating gives CASSLGGTGGREQFF.